The source of this T cell receptor beta chain is a study of OX40 agonist ivuxolimab in advanced cancers. A word on this clone: As yet, its antigen is unknown.

Study-wide points: Low normalized T-cell clonal expansion was additionally recorded for some nonresponders.

CDR3 length: 11 amino acids. Trimming cost V 7 bases and J 8 bases, with 10 bases left between them. Germline loops: CDR1 MDHEN, CDR2 SYDVKM. Produced via immunoSEQ multiplex PCR; TCRdb's table is partial and in-frame only. Here the sample spans around 60,000 clones, 87% being singletons. Material: CD4+ or CD8+ T cells sorted from blood, obtained in a trial of the OX40 agonist ivuxolimab. This clonotype was obtained from an adult with an advanced solid tumor such as melanoma, head and neck, liver or kidney cancer. The chain joins TRBV28 to TRBJ2-3, with D possibly matching TRBD2 (6 bases). CDR3 nucleotides: TGTGCCAGCACCAGTAGCGGTACGCAGTATTTT. Its protein is CASTSSGTQYF.